Included here is one T cell receptor beta chain sequence, with context. In the study's own analysis: The authors estimated nucleated cell counts from reference gene primer amplification. Repertoires were generated with immunoSEQ multiplex PCR, while TCRdb's copy carries only in-frame clones and drops some. That table furnishes V, J and clone size, whereas the DNA furnished D and trimming. The data hold tens of thousands of clones, with 92% observed a single time. The sample comes from a study of blood T cell repertoires in COVID-19. Study information: Researchers got acute and convalescent COVID-19 samples from the United States, Italy and Spain. Nucleic acid was either cDNA or gDNA, and it came from T cells, B-cell-depleted T cells, or PBMCs.

The V end was cut by 3 bases, the J end by 7 bases, with 11 bases between. Looked up from germline, CDR1 is KGHDR and CDR2 is SFDVKD. The CDR3 loop spans 13 amino acids. This receptor was identified in a middle-aged man with active COVID-19. This chain uses TRBV24-1 with TRBJ1-2; D is perhaps TRBD1 (5 bases). Sequencing was performed on peripheral blood. In DNA form, the CDR3 reads TGTGCCACCAGTGATAGCGGGGGTTCTGGCTACACCTTC. Protein sequence: CATSDSGGSGYTF.